A selection of T cell receptor beta chains follows, all from one sample in a study of cytomegalovirus exposure and HLA in healthy donors. Only in-frame clones appear in the TCRdb table, and some are missing; sequencing was by immunoSEQ multiplex PCR. The sample has about 130,000 clones, around three quarters seen once. The specimen was PBMCs. These receptor sequences come from a woman aged 55 to 70 in good health and CMV-seropositive. CDR3s include the opening cysteine and the closing phenylalanine or tryptophan. Fields, in order: J gene, V gene, D gene, clone size, CDR3 DNA, CDR3 protein. D genes are given only for firm matches. Rows give clone size only sometimes, using once, few, many, or a class for an expanded clone.

J gene: TRBJ1-2
V gene: TRBV28
D gene: TRBD1
clone size: NA
CDR3 DNA: TGTGCCAGCAGTTTAAGAGGGGGCCACTATGGCTACACCTTC
CDR3 protein: CASSLRGGHYGYTF

J gene: TRBJ2-4
V gene: TRBV19
D gene: NA
clone size: NA
CDR3 DNA: TGTGCCAGTAGTATGCGTGAGAACATTCAGTACTTC
CDR3 protein: CASSMRENIQYF

J gene: TRBJ2-2
V gene: TRBV7-2
D gene: NA
clone size: few
CDR3 DNA: TGTGCCAGCAGCTTATCGGGACTCGGGGAGCTGTTTTTT
CDR3 protein: CASSLSGLGELFF

J gene: TRBJ2-5
V gene: TRBV6-6
D gene: TRBD2
clone size: NA
CDR3 DNA: TGTGCCAGTTGGACTAGCGGACGAGAGACCCAGTACTTC
CDR3 protein: CASWTSGRETQYF

J gene: TRBJ1-2
V gene: TRBV4-1
D gene: TRBD1
clone size: NA
CDR3 DNA: TGCGCCAGCAGCCACCCGGGACAGGGGTTCTATGGCTACACCTTC
CDR3 protein: CASSHPGQGFYGYTF

J gene: TRBJ1-2
V gene: TRBV19
D gene: NA
clone size: few
CDR3 DNA: TGTGCCAGTAGGTACGGGATAAACTATGGCTACACCTTC
CDR3 protein: CASRYGINYGYTF

J gene: TRBJ1-2
V gene: TRBV10-3
D gene: TRBD1
clone size: NA
CDR3 DNA: TGTGCCATCAGTGAGTCGAAGTACAGGGGGAACTATGGCTACACCTTC
CDR3 protein: CAISESKYRGNYGYTF

J gene: TRBJ2-3
V gene: TRBV10-1
D gene: TRBD2
clone size: NA
CDR3 DNA: TGCGCCAGCAGTGAGGGGCTAGCGGGAGTAGATACGCAGTATTTT
CDR3 protein: CASSEGLAGVDTQYF

J gene: TRBJ2-4
V gene: TRBV19
D gene: NA
clone size: NA
CDR3 DNA: TGTGCCAGTAGCGGCAGGGGAAACATTCAGTACTTC
CDR3 protein: CASSGRGNIQYF

J gene: TRBJ2-3
V gene: TRBV19
D gene: TRBD1
clone size: NA
CDR3 DNA: TGTGCCAGTAGTATACTATTGACAGGGGCCCGTACAGATACGCAGTATTTT
CDR3 protein: CASSILLTGARTDTQYF

J gene: TRBJ1-4
V gene: TRBV25-1
D gene: NA
clone size: NA
CDR3 DNA: TGTGCCAGCAGTGAATATCGGGGGGCAACTAATGAAAAACTGTTTTTT
CDR3 protein: CASSEYRGATNEKLFF

J gene: TRBJ1-1
V gene: TRBV7-9
D gene: NA
clone size: NA
CDR3 DNA: TGTGCCAGCAGCTTAGACGGAGGGAACACTGAAGCTTTCTTT
CDR3 protein: CASSLDGGNTEAFF

J gene: TRBJ2-5
V gene: TRBV30
D gene: TRBD1
clone size: NA
CDR3 DNA: TGTGCCTGGAGTGGACCGGCAGGGGGCGTAGGGGAGACCCAGTACTTC
CDR3 protein: CAWSGPAGGVGETQYF

J gene: TRBJ1-1
V gene: TRBV11-2
D gene: TRBD1
clone size: NA
CDR3 DNA: TGTGCCAGCATCCCGAACAGGGGATTGACTGAAGCTTTCTTT
CDR3 protein: CASIPNRGLTEAFF